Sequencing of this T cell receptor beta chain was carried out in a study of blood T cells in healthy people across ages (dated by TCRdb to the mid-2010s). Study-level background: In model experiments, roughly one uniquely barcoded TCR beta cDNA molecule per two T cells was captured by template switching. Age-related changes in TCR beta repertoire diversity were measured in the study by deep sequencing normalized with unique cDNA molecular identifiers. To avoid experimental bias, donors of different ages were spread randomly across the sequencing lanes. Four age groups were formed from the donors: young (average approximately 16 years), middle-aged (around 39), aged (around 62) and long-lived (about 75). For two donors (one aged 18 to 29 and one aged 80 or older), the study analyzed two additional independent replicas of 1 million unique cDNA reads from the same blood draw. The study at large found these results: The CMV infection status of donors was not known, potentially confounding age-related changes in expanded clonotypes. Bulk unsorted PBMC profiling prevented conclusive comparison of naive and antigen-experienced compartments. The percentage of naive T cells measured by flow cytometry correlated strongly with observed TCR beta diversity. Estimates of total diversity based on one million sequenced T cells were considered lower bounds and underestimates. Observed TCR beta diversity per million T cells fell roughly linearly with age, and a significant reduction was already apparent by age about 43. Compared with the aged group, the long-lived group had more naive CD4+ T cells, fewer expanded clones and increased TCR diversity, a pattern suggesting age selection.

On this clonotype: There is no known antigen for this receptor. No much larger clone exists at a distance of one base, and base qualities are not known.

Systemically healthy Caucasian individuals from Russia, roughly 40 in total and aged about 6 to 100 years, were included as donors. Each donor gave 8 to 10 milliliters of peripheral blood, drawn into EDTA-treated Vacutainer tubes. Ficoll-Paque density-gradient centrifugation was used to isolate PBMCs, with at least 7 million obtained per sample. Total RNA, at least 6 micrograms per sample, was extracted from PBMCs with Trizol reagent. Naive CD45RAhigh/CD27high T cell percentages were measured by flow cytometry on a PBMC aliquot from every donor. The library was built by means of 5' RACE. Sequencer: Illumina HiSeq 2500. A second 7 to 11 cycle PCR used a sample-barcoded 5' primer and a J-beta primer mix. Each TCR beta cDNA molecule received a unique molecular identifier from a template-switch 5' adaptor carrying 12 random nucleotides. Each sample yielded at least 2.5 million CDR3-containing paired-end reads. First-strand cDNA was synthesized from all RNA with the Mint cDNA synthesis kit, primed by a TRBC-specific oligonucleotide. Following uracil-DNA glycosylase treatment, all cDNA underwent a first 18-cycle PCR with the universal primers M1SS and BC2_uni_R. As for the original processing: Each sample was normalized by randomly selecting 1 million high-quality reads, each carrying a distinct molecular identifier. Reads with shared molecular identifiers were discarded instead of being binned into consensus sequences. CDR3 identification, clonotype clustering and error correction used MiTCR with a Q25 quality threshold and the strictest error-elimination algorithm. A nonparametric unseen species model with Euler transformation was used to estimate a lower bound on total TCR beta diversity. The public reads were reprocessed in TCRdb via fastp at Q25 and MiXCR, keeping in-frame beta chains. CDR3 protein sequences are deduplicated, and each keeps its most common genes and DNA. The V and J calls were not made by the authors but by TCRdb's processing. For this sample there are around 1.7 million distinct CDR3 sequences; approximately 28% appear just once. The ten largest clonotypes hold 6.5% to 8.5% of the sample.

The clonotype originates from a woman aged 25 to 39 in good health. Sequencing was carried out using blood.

Here is the DNA: TGCGCCTGCAAAAGGGACACGTCCCCCTCCTACGAGCAGTACTTC. Its translation reads: CACKRDTSPSYEQYF. The rearranged chain carries TRBV5-1 and TRBJ2-7; TRBD1 might be the D gene, on 6 matching bases. The CDR1 and CDR2 encoded by the germline V gene are SGHRS and YFSETQ. V drops 10 bases and J drops 0 bases, leaving 20 bases in between. The CDR3 covers 15 residues, taking in both the cysteine and the phenylalanine. Only the CDR3 portion is preserved as DNA: 45 bases, with reading frame beginning at the first base.